This T cell receptor (beta chain) is from a study of blood T cell repertoires in COVID-19 (dated by TCRdb to the early 2020s). With regard to the full study: Samples covering the acute and convalescent phases of COVID-19 were provided by collaborators in the United States, Italy and Spain. Deeply sampled blood TCRbeta repertoires from subjects exposed to, actively infected with, or recovered from COVID-19 were included in the dataset. A de-identified subject ID, COVID-19 status, age in years and sex were almost always included in the sample metadata. The material from the prospective study consisted of cDNA or gDNA derived from T cells, B-cell-depleted T cells, or PBMCs. The repertoires were made available in a free public database intended to serve as a resource for research on the immune response to SARS-CoV-2. Samples came from the ongoing ImmuneRACE study (first 160 participants) plus 1,254 subjects from 6 global collaborators. Where available, HLA class I and class II types were taken from metadata supplied by the sample provider and were not determined by assay-based typing.

Broad study findings and their caveats: The amount of clinical and demographic metadata varied by source and participant and was provided uncurated.

Remarks on this clone: Its antigen has not been determined. Base qualities were left out, and no much larger clone turns up one base away.

The immunoSEQ Assay, a bias-controlled multiplex PCR, was used to amplify TCRbeta CDR3 regions from genomic DNA. As for the authors' bioinformatics: Nucleated cell counts per sample were estimated from amplification of reference gene primers within the assay. To quantify the absolute abundance of each unique TCRbeta CDR3 rearrangement, sequence reads were collapsed and filtered. For each sample, productive Simpson clonality was calculated by taking the square root of Simpson's diversity index across productive rearrangements. TCRdb holds this immuneACCESS table with in-frame rearrangements only. Some clones are missing; in checked studies, unresolved V genes explain under half, and the rest has no known cause. That table is the source of V, J and clone size, and D and trimming were worked out from the DNA. The sample data list tens of thousands of clones, and roughly 80% of these were observed just once. The top ten constitute roughly an eighth of the sample.

The germline V gene encodes CDR1 KGHSH and CDR2 LQKENI. V lost 3 bases and J lost 4 bases; the stretch between them is 10 bases long. The CDR3, cysteine through phenylalanine, is 13 amino acids long. The CDR3 DNA has 39 bases and is translated from base 1. Whole blood was collected in K2EDTA tubes by collaborating institutions according to the institutions' own protocols. Collaborator samples were shipped for TCRbeta analysis as frozen whole blood, isolated PBMCs, or DNA extracted from either sample type. The chain couples TRBV18 to TRBJ2-7; the D gene is perhaps TRBD1, on 6 matching bases. Material for sequencing was peripheral blood. The clonotype was recovered from a human donor in a cohort sampled during active COVID-19. The nucleotides read TGTGCCAGCTCACCTTCGACAGGATACGAGCAGTACTTC. Translation gives CASSPSTGYEQYF.